This T cell receptor beta chain was found in a study of T cell responses to AZD1222 COVID-19 vaccine. The study's findings and limits: Mapped onto spike, vaccine-associated CD4 TCRs spanned it and were dominant at 160-218 and 743-854. Repertoires were obtained solely post-peak T cell response.

CDR1 MNHEY and CDR2 SVGEGT come from the germline V gene. The CDR3 has 15 residues. V lost 2 bases and J lost 3; bases outside the gene matches: 3. Details on this clone: Its target is unknown.

The method was immunoSEQ multiplex PCR; TCRdb's version includes in-frame clones alone and lacks a portion of them. The profile shows about 130,000 clones, around 84% of them singletons. The genes are TRBV6-2 or TRBV6-3 and TRBJ2-2; 7 bases map to TRBD2. Sequenced material: peripheral blood, taken on day 0 of AZD1222 vaccination. The sequence came from an adult in good health. CDR3 in DNA: TGTGCCAGCAGTTACGCTAGCGGAGACACCGGGGAGCTGTTTTTT. Translated: CASSYASGDTGELFF.